This TCR beta chain appears in the sequencing data of a study of T cell responses to AZD1222 COVID-19 vaccine. Study-wide points: Repertoires were obtained only post-peak T cell response.

Trimming stripped 2 bases from V and 5 bases from J, with 4 bases between. Germline V gene sequence: CDR1 SEHNR, CDR2 FQNEAQ (reference sequence). CDR3 length: 12 residues. With respect to this clone: Its antigen is unknown.

Clones were sequenced by immunoSEQ multiplex PCR, and TCRdb holds only the in-frame ones, with some missing. The sample contains under 140,000 clones, about 95% of which appear only once. This sample comprised peripheral blood, obtained 28 days after the second AZD1222 dose. This clonotype was obtained from an adult who received the AZD1222 COVID-19 vaccine. J is TRBJ2-1 and V is TRBV7-9; D call uncertain. The CDR3 region is CASSLRDNEQFF. In nucleotides, the CDR3 is TGTGCCAGCAGCTTACGCGACAATGAGCAGTTCTTC.